These T cell receptor beta chains were read from a single sample in a study of T cell responses to AZD1222 COVID-19 vaccine. Method: immunoSEQ multiplex PCR; TCRdb's copy keeps in-frame clones and lacks some. The data show approximately 210,000 clones, with 94% seen just once and 1.5% to 2% held by the top ten. Sequences were derived from peripheral blood, sampled 28 days after the second dose of the MenACWY control vaccine. Receptors were obtained from an adult who received the MenACWY meningococcal vaccine as a control. Both conserved end residues are part of each CDR3. D genes are given only for firm matches. Clone sizes are given selectively: once, few, many, or a class where the clone is expanded.

v_call	d_call	clone_size	j_call	cdr3_aa	cdr3_nt
TRBV27	TRBD1	.	TRBJ1-5	CASSETGANQPQHF	TGTGCCAGCAGCGAAACAGGGGCCAATCAGCCCCAGCATTTT
TRBV27	TRBD1	.	TRBJ2-5	CASRTTGGETQYF	TGTGCCAGCAGAACTACAGGGGGGGAGACCCAGTACTTC
TRBV19	.	once	TRBJ1-4	CASSPMGEKLFF	TGTGCCAGTAGTCCGATGGGGGAAAAACTGTTTTTT
TRBV4-2	TRBD2	.	TRBJ2-7	CASSLGLVLGEGEQYF	TGTGCCAGCAGCCTGGGACTAGTACTAGGGGAGGGGGAGCAGTACTTC
TRBV9	.	.	TRBJ1-3	CASSVATSGNTIYF	TGTGCCAGCAGCGTAGCGACATCTGGAAACACCATATATTTT
TRBV3-1/TRBV3-2	.	.	TRBJ1-4	CASSQDSGTGNEKLFF	TGTGCCAGCAGCCAAGATTCCGGGACCGGTAATGAAAAACTGTTTTTT
TRBV5-1	.	.	TRBJ2-7	CASSLEGAKEQYF	TGCGCCAGCAGCTTGGAAGGGGCGAAAGAGCAGTACTTC
TRBV5-4	.	.	TRBJ1-1	CASSSPTGFGTEAFF	TGTGCCAGCAGCTCGCCCACAGGGTTTGGAACTGAAGCTTTCTTT
TRBV28	.	.	TRBJ1-4	CASSLFQGSTNEKLFF	TGTGCCAGCAGTTTATTTCAGGGGAGCACTAATGAAAAACTGTTTTTT
TRBV6-5	TRBD1	.	TRBJ1-4	CASSPGQGTEKLFF	TGTGCCAGCAGCCCGGGACAGGGTACTGAAAAACTGTTTTTT
TRBV5-4	.	.	TRBJ1-1	CASSLTGSTEAFF	TGTGCCAGCAGCTTGACAGGGAGCACTGAAGCTTTCTTT
TRBV4-2	.	.	TRBJ1-1	CASSLSGGGTEAFF	TGTGCCAGCAGCCTAAGCGGGGGTGGCACTGAAGCTTTCTTT
TRBV6-4	.	few	TRBJ1-2	CASSDGEGYGYTF	TGTGCCAGCAGTGATGGTGAGGGCTATGGCTACACCTTC
TRBV5-1	TRBD1	.	TRBJ2-7	CASSLLGTANYEQYF	TGCGCCAGCAGCTTGCTCGGGACAGCGAATTACGAGCAGTACTTC
TRBV28	.	.	TRBJ1-5	CASSLSGGGNQPQHF	TGTGCCAGCAGTTTATCGGGGGGGGGCAATCAGCCCCAGCATTTT
TRBV6-2/TRBV6-3	.	.	TRBJ1-1	CASSYVMNTEAFF	TGTGCCAGCAGTTACGTCATGAACACTGAAGCTTTCTTT